These 5 T cell receptor beta chains were sequenced from one sample in a study of shared clonotypes between healthy human individuals. Clones were sequenced by immunoSEQ multiplex PCR, and TCRdb holds only the in-frame ones, with some missing. The repertoire has about 490,000 clones, 75% to 85% of them found once; the top ten carry approximately 13%. The sample taken for sequencing was PBMCs. The source is a woman aged 40 to 49 in good health. Some clones in this sample may be carry-over from other donors' samples.

The J gene is TRBJ2-1, the V gene TRBV5-1; 7 bases are a match to TRBD1. There are 12 residues in the CDR3. CDR1 and CDR2 (germline): SGHRS, YFSETQ. Trimming at V came to 5 bases and at J to 10 bases, leaving 6 bases not matched to a gene. This chain's CDR3 is CASRGTGQEQFF. Here the CDR3 DNA reads TGCGCCAGCAGAGGTACGGGACAGGAGCAGTTCTTC.

This rearrangement joins TRBV10-3 to TRBJ1-1; the match to TRBD1 covers 7 bases. Per germline, CDR1 ENHRY and CDR2 SYGVKD. Trimming at V came to 11 bases and at J to 6 bases, leaving 15 bases not matched to a gene. This CDR3 comprises 14 residues. CDR3 in DNA: TGTGCCGTGCGTGGCAGGGGGGCGTTCGCTGAAGCTTTCTTT. Translated: CAVRGRGAFAEAFF.

The rearrangement uses TRBV28 and TRBJ2-3; 10 nucleotides align to TRBD1. Germline CDR1 is MDHEN and CDR2 is SYDVKM. V was pared by 4 bases and J by 0 bases, with 7 bases of the junction left unmatched. CDR3 length: 17 amino acids. The CDR3 protein is CASSSGQGTVSTDTQYF. The CDR3 nucleotides are TGTGCCAGCAGTTCGGGACAGGGGACAGTCAGCACAGATACGCAGTATTTT.

The J gene is TRBJ2-2, the V gene TRBV7-3; 12 bases line up with TRBD2. Germline values: CDR1 SGHTA, CDR2 FQGTGA. The V and J ends lost 1 base and 5 bases, in that order; junction bases with no gene match: 8. The CDR3 extends over 18 amino acids. In DNA form, the CDR3 reads TGTGCCAGCAGCTTAATGCCCCTAGCGGGAGGGCGGACCGGGGAGCTGTTTTTT. It encodes CASSLMPLAGGRTGELFF.

This rearrangement joins TRBV7-2 to TRBJ2-3; D is undetermined. This CDR3 has 13 amino acids. The V end lost 2 bases, the J end lost 5 bases, and 8 bases lay between the germline ends. Germline CDR1 SGHTA, CDR2 FQGNSA. The CDR3 here is CASSLIIIDTQYF. The CDR3 DNA is TGTGCCAGCAGCTTAATCATCATAGATACGCAGTATTTT.